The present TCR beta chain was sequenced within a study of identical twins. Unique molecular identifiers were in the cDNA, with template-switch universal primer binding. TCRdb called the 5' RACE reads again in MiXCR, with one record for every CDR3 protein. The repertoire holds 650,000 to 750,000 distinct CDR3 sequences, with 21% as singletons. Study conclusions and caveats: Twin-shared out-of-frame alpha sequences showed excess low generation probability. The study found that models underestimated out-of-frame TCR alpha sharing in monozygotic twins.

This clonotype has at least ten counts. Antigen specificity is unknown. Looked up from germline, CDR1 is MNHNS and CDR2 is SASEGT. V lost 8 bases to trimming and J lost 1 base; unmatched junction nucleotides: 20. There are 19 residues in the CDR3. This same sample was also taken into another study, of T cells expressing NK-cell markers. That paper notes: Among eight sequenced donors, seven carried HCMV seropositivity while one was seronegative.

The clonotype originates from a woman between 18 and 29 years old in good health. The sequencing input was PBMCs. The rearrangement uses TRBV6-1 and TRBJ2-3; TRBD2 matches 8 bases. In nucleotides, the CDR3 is TGTGCCAGCTACCACCGGACTAGCCGGGGGGGATCGGGCACAGATACGCAGTATTTT. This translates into CASYHRTSRGGSGTDTQYF.